The sequence of this TCR beta chain was determined in a study of early T cells in non-severe SARS-CoV-2 infection. This clonotype occurred a few times. Each CDR3 protein gets one entry after TCRdb re-called the 5' RACE reads with MiXCR. This sample has some 67,000 distinct CDR3 sequences, with approximately 9.1% found just once. The V end was cut by 2 bases, the J end by 0 bases, with 10 bases between. CDR1 is DFQATT, CDR2 SNEGSKA, per germline (reference sequence). This CDR3 comprises 15 residues. The sequencing here drew on whole blood, taken at baseline. The rearrangement links TRBV20-1 to TRBJ1-4; D remains unclear. This TCR was sampled from an adult who was a healthcare worker with PCR-confirmed SARS-CoV-2 infection or an uninfected control (not recorded which). The CDR3 is CSARPGLTTNEKLFF. The CDR3 nucleotides are TGCAGTGCTAGACCCGGCCTGACAACTAATGAAAAACTGTTTTTT.